The TCR beta chain described here comes from a study of T-cell memory formation after mild COVID-19. V was pared by 5 bases and J by 3 bases, with 11 bases of the junction left unmatched. Per the germline V gene, CDR1 is KGHDR and CDR2 is SFDVKD. This CDR3 comprises 16 residues. Broader study findings: Of the contracting clones, CD4+ ones lay mainly in CM and EM, and CD8+ ones in EMRA.

TCRdb fed the 5' RACE reads into MiXCR, producing one record per CDR3 protein. The sample has about 470,000 distinct CDR3 sequences, about 23% seen once. On this clonotype: Its cognate antigen is unknown.

The clonotype originates from an adult woman who had mild COVID-19 (a few samples of this study predate the infection). Cell type and time point are not known. Material: PBMCs or a T cell subset sorted from them (not recorded which). This chain links TRBV24-1 with TRBJ2-5, with 7 bases aligning to TRBD2. CDR3 sequence reads: CATSAAGEGWEETQYF. The CDR3 nucleotides are TGTGCCACCAGTGCCGCTGGGGAGGGCTGGGAAGAGACCCAGTACTTC.